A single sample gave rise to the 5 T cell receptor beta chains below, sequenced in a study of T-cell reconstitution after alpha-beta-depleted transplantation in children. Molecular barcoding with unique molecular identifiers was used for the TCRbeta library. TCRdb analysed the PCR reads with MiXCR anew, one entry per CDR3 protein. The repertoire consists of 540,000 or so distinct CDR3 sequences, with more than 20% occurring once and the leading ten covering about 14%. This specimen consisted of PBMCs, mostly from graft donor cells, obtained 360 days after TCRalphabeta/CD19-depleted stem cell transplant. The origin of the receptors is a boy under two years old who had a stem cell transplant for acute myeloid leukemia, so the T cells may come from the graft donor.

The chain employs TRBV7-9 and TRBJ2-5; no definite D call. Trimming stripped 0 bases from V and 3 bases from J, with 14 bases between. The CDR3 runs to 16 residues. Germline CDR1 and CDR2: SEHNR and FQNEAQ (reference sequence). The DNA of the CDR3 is TGTGCCAGCAGCTTAGCCCGGCAGTCAAACAAAGAGACCCAGTACTTC. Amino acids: CASSLARQSNKETQYF.

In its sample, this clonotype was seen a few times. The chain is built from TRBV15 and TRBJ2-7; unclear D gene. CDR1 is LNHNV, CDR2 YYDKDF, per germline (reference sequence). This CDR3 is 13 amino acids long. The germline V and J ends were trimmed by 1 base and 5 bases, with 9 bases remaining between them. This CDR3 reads CATSRGKGDEQYF. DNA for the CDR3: TGTGCCACCAGCAGAGGAAAAGGAGACGAGCAGTACTTC.

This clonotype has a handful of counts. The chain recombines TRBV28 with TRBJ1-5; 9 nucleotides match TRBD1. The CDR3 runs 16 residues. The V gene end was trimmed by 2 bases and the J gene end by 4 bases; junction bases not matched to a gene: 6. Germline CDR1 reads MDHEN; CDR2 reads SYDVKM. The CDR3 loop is CASSLRGTGRNQPQHF. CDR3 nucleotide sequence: TGTGCCAGCAGTTTAAGAGGGACAGGGAGGAATCAGCCCCAGCATTTT.

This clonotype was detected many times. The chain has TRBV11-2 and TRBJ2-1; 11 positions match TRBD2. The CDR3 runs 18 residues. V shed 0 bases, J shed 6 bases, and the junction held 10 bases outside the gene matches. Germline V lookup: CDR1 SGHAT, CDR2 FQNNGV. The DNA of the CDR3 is TGTGCCAGCAGCTTAGATCGCGCTAGCGGGGGGAGAGCCAATGAGCAGTTCTTC. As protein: CASSLDRASGGRANEQFF.

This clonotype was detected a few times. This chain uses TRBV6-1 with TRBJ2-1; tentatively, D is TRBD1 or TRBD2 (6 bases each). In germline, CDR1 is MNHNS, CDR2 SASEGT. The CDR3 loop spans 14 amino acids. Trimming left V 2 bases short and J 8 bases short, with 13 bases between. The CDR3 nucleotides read TGTGCCAGCAGTGAATATCAGGAGGGGGATGAGCAGTTCTTC. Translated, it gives CASSEYQEGDEQFF.